These T cell receptor beta chains were read from a single sample in a study of CD8 T cells in ankylosing spondylitis. TCRdb called the 5' RACE reads again in MiXCR, with one record for every CDR3 protein. This table holds fewer than 400,000 distinct CDR3 sequences, around 20% found once. Sequencing was carried out using blood, either unsorted or a sorted T cell fraction (not recorded which). The receptors here all came from a male donor with ankylosing spondylitis. Each CDR3 is given with its conserved first and last residue. A D gene is named only where the DNA matches it firmly. Size is stated for part of the rows, as once, few or many counts, or as a class when the clone is expanded.

>TRBJ1-2|NA|TRBV28|TRBD1
CASSFLDRANYGYTF
TGTGCCAGCAGTTTCCTGGACAGGGCGAACTATGGCTACACCTTC
>TRBJ2-1|many|TRBV29-1|TRBD2
CSVEDPLAGDEQFF
TGCAGCGTTGAAGATCCCCTAGCGGGGGATGAGCAGTTCTTC
>TRBJ2-3|NA|TRBV5-1|TRBD2
CASSGGFSGPPEDTQYF
TGCGCCAGCAGCGGGGGGTTTAGCGGGCCCCCCGAAGATACGCAGTATTTT
>TRBJ2-1|NA|TRBV6-2/TRBV6-3|TRBD2
CASSLYLAGHSYNEQFF
TGTGCCAGCAGTCTATACTTAGCGGGTCACTCCTACAATGAGCAGTTCTTC
>TRBJ2-7|few|TRBV20-1|NA
CSAGGTAREQYF
TGCAGTGCGGGCGGGACGGCGCGCGAGCAGTACTTC
>TRBJ2-3|NA|TRBV12-3/TRBV12-4|NA
CASSLVPASDTQYF
TGTGCCAGCAGTTTAGTCCCAGCGTCGGATACGCAGTATTTT
>TRBJ2-2|many|TRBV7-2|NA
CASSPVPAGELFF
TGTGCCAGCAGCCCGGTCCCGGCCGGGGAGCTGTTTTTT
>TRBJ2-1|NA|TRBV20-1|TRBD1
CSLKTAGRGNEQFF
TGCAGTCTAAAGACGGCCGGCAGGGGGAATGAGCAGTTCTTC
>TRBJ1-6|NA|TRBV5-1|NA
CASSLGIPGAGNSPLHF
TGCGCCAGCAGCTTGGGTATACCAGGGGCGGGGAATTCACCCCTCCACTTT
>TRBJ2-7|NA|TRBV7-9|NA
CASSKGANSYEQYF
TGTGCCAGCAGCAAAGGGGCTAACTCCTACGAGCAGTACTTC
>TRBJ2-1|few|TRBV4-2|NA
CASSPNVGEIQFF
TGTGCCAGCAGCCCCAACGTTGGGGAAATTCAGTTCTTC
>TRBJ2-1|few|TRBV6-2/TRBV6-3|NA
CASSPMGTFYNEQFF
TGTGCCAGCAGTCCGATGGGGACTTTTTACAATGAGCAGTTCTTC
>TRBJ1-5|NA|TRBV7-2|NA
CASSFGQNNQPQHF
TGTGCCAGCAGCTTCGGACAGAACAATCAGCCCCAGCATTTT
>TRBJ2-6|few|TRBV7-2|NA
CASSFIPGANVLTF
TGTGCCAGCAGCTTTATCCCTGGGGCCAACGTCCTGACTTTC
>TRBJ2-1|few|TRBV3-1|NA
CASSQGGRVINEQFF
TGTGCCAGCAGCCAAGGGGGCCGCGTCATCAATGAGCAGTTCTTC
>TRBJ2-1|many|TRBV4-3|TRBD2
CASSPWTSGSSYNEQFF
TGCGCCAGCAGCCCTTGGACTAGCGGGAGCTCCTACAATGAGCAGTTCTTC
>TRBJ2-2|few|TRBV7-9|TRBD2
CASSLGLVSTGELFF
TGTGCCAGCAGCTTGGGACTAGTAAGCACCGGGGAGCTGTTTTTT
>TRBJ2-3|NA|TRBV19|TRBD1
CASRDRNSDTQYF
TGTGCCAGTCGGGACAGAAACTCAGATACGCAGTATTTT
>TRBJ1-3|NA|TRBV7-8|NA
CASSSLGNTIYF
TGTGCCAGCAGCTCACTGGGAAACACCATATATTTT
>TRBJ2-2|NA|TRBV9|NA
CASSVGRDGELFF
TGTGCCAGCAGCGTAGGAAGAGACGGGGAGCTGTTTTTT
>TRBJ1-1|few|TRBV3-1|NA
CASSPRSGNTEAFF
TGTGCCAGCAGCCCCCGTTCGGGGAACACTGAAGCTTTCTTT
>TRBJ2-1|few|TRBV12-3/TRBV12-4|TRBD1
CASRPPGQGANEQFF
TGTGCCAGCAGGCCACCGGGACAGGGGGCCAATGAGCAGTTCTTC
>TRBJ2-6|NA|TRBV5-1|TRBD1
CASSQPDRGSGANVLTF
TGCGCCAGCAGCCAACCGGACAGGGGTTCTGGGGCCAACGTCCTGACTTTC
>TRBJ2-7|many|TRBV3-1|TRBD2
CASSQGTSGSYEQYF
TGTGCCAGCAGCCAAGGGACTAGCGGTTCCTACGAGCAGTACTTC
>TRBJ1-1|NA|TRBV12-3/TRBV12-4|NA
CASSLGRAGAEAFF
TGTGCCAGCAGTCTTGGACGCGCCGGAGCTGAAGCTTTCTTT
>TRBJ1-1|NA|TRBV3-1|NA
CASSQGGGRGTEAFF
TGTGCCAGCAGCCAAGGGGGGGGAAGGGGCACTGAAGCTTTCTTT
>TRBJ1-5|few|TRBV7-6|NA
CASSLAQGQPQHF
TGTGCCAGCAGCTTAGCCCAGGGCCAGCCCCAGCATTTT
>TRBJ1-1|NA|TRBV29-1|NA
CSVRGNTEAFF
TGCAGCGTACGAGGGAACACTGAAGCTTTCTTT